Following are 26 T cell receptor beta chains from one sample sequenced in a study of cytomegalovirus exposure and HLA in healthy donors. PCR involved 60 Vbeta and 13 Jbeta primers. Sequencing was performed with immunoSEQ multiplex PCR; in TCRdb, only in-frame clones are kept and a portion is missing. The repertoire holds some 110,000 clones, with over 80% as singletons. Sequencing was done on a sample of PBMCs. These receptors all stem from a man between 25 and 39 years old in good health and CMV-seronegative.

This chain joins TRBV27 and TRBJ1-2; 8 bases fit TRBD1. Germline-derived CDR1 and CDR2 are MNHEY and SMNVEV (reference sequence). This CDR3 is built from 15 residues. The V segment lost 8 bases and the J segment 4 bases; nucleotides outside the gene matches: 12. The CDR3 DNA sequence: TGTGCCAGCCGCCCCCGGGACAGGCTCTTCTATGGCTACACCTTC. This translates into CASRPRDRLFYGYTF.

The gene calls are TRBV2 and TRBJ2-3, with a weak D call TRBD1 (7 bases). Germline V gives CDR1 SNHLY, CDR2 FYNNEI. This CDR3 is built from 13 residues. Trimming removed 8 bases from V and 7 bases from J, with 16 bases in between. CDR3 amino acids: CASYPQGGHTQYF. In nucleotides, the CDR3 is TGTGCCAGCTACCCCCAGGGGGGCCATACGCAGTATTTT.

V and J are TRBV11-2 and TRBJ2-1; 11 positions match TRBD2. Germline CDR1 SGHAT, CDR2 FQNNGV. The CDR3 spans 12 residues. J lost 16 bases, V lost 3 bases, and 5 bases had no gene match. The DNA of the CDR3 is TGTGCCAGCAGCTTTGGTAGCGGGGGGGTTTTCTTC. This translates into CASSFGSGGVFF. The entire variable domain, with the rest obtained from reference TRBV11-2 and TRBJ2-1, is as follows: EAGVAQSPRYKIIEKRQSVAFWCNPISGHATLYWYQQILGQGPKLLIQFQNNGVVDDSQLPKDRFSAERLKGVDSTLKIQPAKLEDSAVYLCASSFGSGGVFFGPGTRLTVL.

The chain recombines TRBV7-2 with TRBJ1-5, with TRBD1 matching 7 bases. Germline values: CDR1 SGHTA, CDR2 FQGNSA. The CDR3 spans 17 residues. V lost 4 bases and J lost 0; bases outside the gene matches: 9. As DNA, the CDR3 is TGTGCCAGCAGCTCCCCGAACAGGGGCCCTAGCAATCAGCCCCAGCATTTT. Its translation is CASSSPNRGPSNQPQHF.

The rearrangement uses TRBV21-1 and TRBJ2-5; the table names TRBD2, a call not compared with the DNA. The DNA end favors TRBJ2-7, so the J call may be wrong. TRBV21-1 is flagged as a pseudogene. The CDR3 is 18 residues long. CDR3 nucleotide sequence: TGTGCCAGCAGCACTACCACGACAGGGCGGGGGGGTACCTACGAGCAGTACTTC. This sequence encodes CASSTTTTGRGGTYEQYF.

To note about this clone: One junction end does not reproduce the germline sequence, and a read error may be involved. The V call is TRBV9, the J call TRBJ2-5, with D possibly TRBD1 on 6 matching bases. CDR1 and CDR2 from the germline V gene are SGDLS and YYNGEE. The CDR3 runs to 14 residues. The CDR3 loop is CASSVGGGEEAQYF. The CDR3 bases are TGTGCCAGCAGCGTAGGAGGGGGAGAAGAGGCCCAGTACTTC.

The chain joins TRBV30 to TRBJ2-7; 10 nucleotides agree with TRBD1. Trimming removed 5 bases from V and 3 bases from J; junction bases left unmatched: 4. CDR3 length equals 13 residues. The germline V gene encodes CDR1 GTSNPN and CDR2 SVGIG (reference sequence). The CDR3 protein is CAWDRGRVYEQYF. The CDR3 nucleotides read TGTGCCTGGGACAGGGGGCGCGTCTACGAGCAGTACTTC.

The CDR3 sequence is CAISDGDSYEQYF. As DNA, the CDR3 is TGTGCCATCAGTGACGGGGACAGCTACGAGCAGTACTTC. V and J are TRBV10-3 and TRBJ2-5, with 7 bases fitting TRBD1. The end of the DNA aligns better with TRBJ2-7, so the J call may be wrong. CDR3 length equals 13 residues. In germline, CDR1 is ENHRY, CDR2 SYGVKD.

The genes are TRBV19 and TRBJ2-7, with D tentatively TRBD1 (6 bases). This CDR3 has 13 amino acids. Germline CDR1 is LNHDA and CDR2 is SQIVND (reference sequence). With 5 bases removed from V and 6 bases from J, the gap between germline ends came to 14 bases. The CDR3 spells CASSLTDRPEQYF. The CDR3 DNA sequence: TGTGCCAGTAGTCTCACGGACAGACCCGAGCAGTACTTC.

The chain combines TRBV11-2 with TRBJ1-1; no reliable D call. This CDR3 is built from 14 residues. The V gene's germline CDR1 is SGHAT and CDR2 FQNNGV. Deletions cut 4 bases from V and 4 bases from J, with 13 bases between. The CDR3 DNA reads TGTGCCAGCAGCTCCCCCCGGGGAGGCACTGAAGCTTTCTTT. Its protein is CASSSPRGGTEAFF. The variable domain in full, with the rest retrieved from reference TRBV11-2 and TRBJ1-1, is EAGVAQSPRYKIIEKRQSVAFWCNPISGHATLYWYQQILGQGPKLLIQFQNNGVVDDSQLPKDRFSAERLKGVDSTLKIQPAKLEDSAVYLCASSSPRGGTEAFFGQGTRLTVV.

This rearrangement joins TRBV6-5 to TRBJ1-1; D perhaps matches TRBD1 (5 bases). The CDR3 extends over 14 amino acids. Germline V gene sequence: CDR1 MNHEY, CDR2 SVGAGI. Trimming left V 5 bases short and J 3 bases short, with 13 bases between. The chain's CDR3 is CASSPSQGHTEAFF. In DNA, the CDR3 is TGTGCCAGCAGTCCCTCTCAGGGTCACACTGAAGCTTTCTTT.

The J gene is TRBJ2-5, the V gene TRBV19; D is possibly TRBD1 (5 bases). The V gene lost 10 bases and the J gene lost 5 bases, with 20 bases spanning the gap. The CDR3 length is 14 residues. In germline, CDR1 is LNHDA, CDR2 SQIVND (reference sequence). CDR3 nucleotide sequence: TGTGCCACCTCTTGGGGCGGCGCGGAGGAGACCCAGTACTTC. Its protein is CATSWGGAEETQYF.

The chain carries TRBV7-2 and TRBJ2-1; D perhaps matches TRBD2 (5 bases). The V end lost 1 base, the J end lost 2 bases, and 15 bases lay between the germline ends. The CDR3 sequence is 17 residues long. Germline V gives CDR1 SGHTA, CDR2 FQGNSA. The DNA of the CDR3 is TGTGCCAGCAGCTTAGGTGGCGGAGGTCAAACCTACAATGAGCAGTTCTTC. It codes for CASSLGGGGQTYNEQFF.

The genes are TRBV4-2 and TRBJ2-7; 7 bases match TRBD1. The germline V gene has CDR1 LGHNA and CDR2 YNFKEQ. The junction had 13 bases not matched to a gene; V was cut back by 3 bases and J by 2 bases. This CDR3 has 17 residues. CDR3: CASSQIRSRGLTYEQYF. CDR3 DNA sequence: TGTGCCAGCAGCCAGATCAGATCAAGGGGGCTTACCTACGAGCAGTACTTC.

The V and J genes are TRBV19 and TRBJ1-4; 11 bases are a match to TRBD1. Trimming took 5 bases from V and 12 from J; bases not matched to a gene: 5. Per the germline V gene, CDR1 is LNHDA and CDR2 is SQIVND (reference sequence). The length of the CDR3 is 13 residues. The CDR3 nucleotides are TGTGCCAGTAGTTTCGGACAGGGGGCCCAACTGTTTTTT. This translates into CASSFGQGAQLFF.

V and J are TRBV7-2 and TRBJ2-7; no firm D call. Germline CDR1 is SGHTA and CDR2 is FQGNSA. V lost 3 bases to trimming and J lost 0 bases, with 6 bases between them. This CDR3 spans 13 amino acids. The CDR3 loop reads CASSFFSSYEQYF. CDR3 nucleotide sequence: TGTGCCAGCAGCTTCTTTAGCTCCTACGAGCAGTACTTC.

This clone was observed a few times. The rearrangement links TRBV7-9 to TRBJ2-7; D gene ambiguous. This CDR3 is built from 15 residues. Germline V gene lookup returns CDR1 SEHNR and CDR2 FQNEAQ (reference sequence). Trimming removed 5 bases at V and 5 bases at J, with 19 bases between. The CDR3 here is CASSHARIQFDEQYF. CDR3 DNA: TGTGCCAGCAGCCATGCCCGAATCCAGTTCGACGAGCAGTACTTC.

For the CDR3, the DNA is TGTGCCAGCAGCCGTTACGTCCGGGACAGGGACGAGCAGTACTTC. Its protein is CASSRYVRDRDEQYF. J is TRBJ2-7 and V is TRBV5-6, with 9 bases that match TRBD1. The length of the CDR3 is 15 residues. With 4 bases clipped from V and 5 bases from J, the junction kept 10 bases outside the gene matches. Germline CDR1 is SGHDT and CDR2 is YYEEEE.

The CDR3 DNA sequence: TGTGCCAGCAGCCGGACGGAGGTCCGGTCTGAAGCTTTCTTT. Its protein product is CASSRTEVRSEAFF. The J gene is TRBJ1-1, the V gene TRBV13, with D uncertain. The V gene's germline CDR1 is PRHDT and CDR2 FYEKMQ (reference sequence). This CDR3 has 14 residues. The V end was cut by 5 bases, the J end by 6 bases, with 16 bases between.

The chain couples TRBV28 to TRBJ2-2, with 8 bases aligning to TRBD2. J lost 3 bases, V lost 7 bases, and 4 bases had no gene match. The germline CDR1 and CDR2 sequences are MDHEN and SYDVKM. The CDR3 covers 14 residues. The CDR3, as DNA: TGTGCCAGCAAACGGGGGGGAGACACCGGGGAGCTGTTTTTT. Translated, it gives CASKRGGDTGELFF.

V gene TRBV11-2 combines with J gene TRBJ2-7; weak D call: TRBD1 (5 bases). Trimming shortened V by 1 base and J by 5 bases, and 15 bases separated the two germline ends. CDR3 length: 15 amino acids. The V gene's germline CDR1 is SGHAT and CDR2 FQNNGV. The CDR3 loop reads CASSLGPGMIDEQYF. The CDR3 bases are TGTGCCAGCAGCTTAGGACCAGGGATGATCGACGAGCAGTACTTC. Filled out from reference TRBV11-2 and TRBJ2-7, the complete variable domain reads EAGVAQSPRYKIIEKRQSVAFWCNPISGHATLYWYQQILGQGPKLLIQFQNNGVVDDSQLPKDRFSAERLKGVDSTLKIQPAKLEDSAVYLCASSLGPGMIDEQYFGPGTRLTVT.

This chain joins TRBV7-9 and TRBJ2-1, with D possibly being TRBD1 (6 bases). The CDR3 has 13 residues. Per the germline V gene, CDR1 is SEHNR and CDR2 is FQNEAQ (reference sequence). The V and J ends lost 1 base and 15 bases respectively, with 16 bases between them. The CDR3: CASSLEVVRGWFF. The DNA for the CDR3 is TGTGCCAGCAGCTTAGAAGTTGTCAGGGGCTGGTTCTTC.

This rearrangement joins TRBV5-6 to TRBJ1-4, with D maybe TRBD1 (6 bases). This CDR3 contains 13 residues. The germline V and J ends were trimmed by 2 bases and 8 bases, with 10 bases remaining between them. Germline-derived CDR1 and CDR2 are SGHDT and YYEEEE. The DNA of the CDR3 is TGTGCCAGCAGCTTCCCAGGGGAAGAAAAACTGTTTTTT. This codes for CASSFPGEEKLFF.

The J gene is TRBJ2-1, the V gene TRBV9, with D uncertain. V was cut by 2 bases and J by 9 bases, with 12 bases left in between. The CDR3 loop spans 13 amino acids. Germline V lookup: CDR1 SGDLS, CDR2 YYNGEE. CDR3 loop: CASSVTLVTEQFF. Written as DNA, the CDR3 is TGTGCCAGCAGCGTGACTTTAGTGACTGAGCAGTTCTTC.

The rearrangement uses TRBV10-3 and TRBJ2-5; D not resolved. This CDR3 spans 11 amino acids. Trimming pared 2 bases from V and 5 bases from J, leaving 3 bases between. Germline V gene lookup returns CDR1 ENHRY and CDR2 SYGVKD. CDR3 in DNA: TGTGCCATCAGTGAGGAGGAGACCCAGTACTTC. It specifies CAISEEETQYF.

V gene TRBV11-2 combines with J gene TRBJ1-5; tentatively, D is TRBD1 (5 bases). With 2 bases removed from V and 1 base from J, the gap between germline ends came to 9 bases. Germline V gene lookup returns CDR1 SGHAT and CDR2 FQNNGV. This CDR3 is 15 amino acids long. The CDR3, as DNA: TGTGCCAGCAGCTTAACAGGCGGAAGCAATCAGCCCCAGCATTTT. This gives the protein CASSLTGGSNQPQHF.